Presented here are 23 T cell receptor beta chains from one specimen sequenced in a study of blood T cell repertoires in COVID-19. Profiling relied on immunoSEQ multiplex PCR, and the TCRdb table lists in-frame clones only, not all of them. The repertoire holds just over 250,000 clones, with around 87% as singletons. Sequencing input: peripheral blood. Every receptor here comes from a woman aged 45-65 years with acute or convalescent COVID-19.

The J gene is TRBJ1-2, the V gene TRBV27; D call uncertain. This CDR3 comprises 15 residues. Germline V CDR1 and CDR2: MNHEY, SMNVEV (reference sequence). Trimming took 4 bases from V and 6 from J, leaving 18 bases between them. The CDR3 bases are TGTGCCAGCAGTTCCCACCGGACTTCCGAGGATGGCTACACCTTC. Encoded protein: CASSSHRTSEDGYTF.

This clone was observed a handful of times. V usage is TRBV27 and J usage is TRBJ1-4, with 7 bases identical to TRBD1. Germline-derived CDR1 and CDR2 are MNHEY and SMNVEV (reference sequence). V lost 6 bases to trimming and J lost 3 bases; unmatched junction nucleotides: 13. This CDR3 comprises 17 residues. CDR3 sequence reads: CASRITGDNRANEKLFF. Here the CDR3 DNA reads TGTGCCAGCAGAATAACAGGGGATAACAGGGCTAATGAAAAACTGTTTTTT.

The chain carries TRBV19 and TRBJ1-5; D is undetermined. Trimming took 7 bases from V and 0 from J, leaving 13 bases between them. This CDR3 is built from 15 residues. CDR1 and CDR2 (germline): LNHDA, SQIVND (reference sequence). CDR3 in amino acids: CASKRDQLSNQPQHF. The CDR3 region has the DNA TGTGCCAGTAAACGGGATCAGCTTAGCAATCAGCCCCAGCATTTT.

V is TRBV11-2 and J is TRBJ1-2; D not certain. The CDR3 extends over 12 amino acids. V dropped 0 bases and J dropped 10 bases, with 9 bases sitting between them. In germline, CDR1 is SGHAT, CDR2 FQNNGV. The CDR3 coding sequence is TGTGCCAGCAGCTTAGATACGAGGGACTACACCTTC. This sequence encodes CASSLDTRDYTF.

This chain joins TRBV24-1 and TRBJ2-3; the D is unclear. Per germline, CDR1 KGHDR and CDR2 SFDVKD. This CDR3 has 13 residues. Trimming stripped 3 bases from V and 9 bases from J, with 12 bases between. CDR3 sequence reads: CATSDNVYETQYF. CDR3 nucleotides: TGTGCCACCAGTGATAACGTCTACGAGACGCAGTATTTT.

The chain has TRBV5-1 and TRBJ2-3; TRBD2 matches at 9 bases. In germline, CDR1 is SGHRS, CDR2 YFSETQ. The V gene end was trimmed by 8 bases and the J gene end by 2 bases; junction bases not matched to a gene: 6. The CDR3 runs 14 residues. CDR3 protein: CASRLAEATDTQYF. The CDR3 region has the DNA TGCGCCAGTAGACTAGCGGAGGCCACAGATACGCAGTATTTT.

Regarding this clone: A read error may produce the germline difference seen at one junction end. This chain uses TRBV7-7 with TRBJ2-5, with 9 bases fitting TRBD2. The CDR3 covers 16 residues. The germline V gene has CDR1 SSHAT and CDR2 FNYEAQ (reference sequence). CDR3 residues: CASSLGPLAGQETQYF. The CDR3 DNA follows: TGTGCTAGCAGCTTAGGCCCGCTAGCGGGGCAAGAGACCCAGTACTTC. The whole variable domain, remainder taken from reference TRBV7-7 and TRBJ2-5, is GAGVSQSPRYKVTKRGQDVTLRCDPISSHATLYWYQQALGQGPEFLTYFNYEAQPDKSGLPSDRFSAERPEGSISTLTIQRTEQRDSAMYRCASSLGPLAGQETQYFGPGTRLLVL.

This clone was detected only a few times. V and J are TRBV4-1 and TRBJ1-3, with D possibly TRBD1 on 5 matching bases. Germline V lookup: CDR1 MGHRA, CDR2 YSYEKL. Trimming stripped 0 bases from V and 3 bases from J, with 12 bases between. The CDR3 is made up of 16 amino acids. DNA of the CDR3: TGCGCCAGCAGCCAAGAGGGGCGAAGGTATGGAAACACCATATATTTT. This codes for CASSQEGRRYGNTIYF.

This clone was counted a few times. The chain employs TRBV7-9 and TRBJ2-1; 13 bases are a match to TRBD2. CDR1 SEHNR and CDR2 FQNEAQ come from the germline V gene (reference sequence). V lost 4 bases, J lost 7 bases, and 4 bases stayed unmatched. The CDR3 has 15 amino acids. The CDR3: CASSSRLAGGNEQFF. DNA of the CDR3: TGTGCCAGCAGCTCACGACTAGCGGGAGGTAATGAGCAGTTCTTC.

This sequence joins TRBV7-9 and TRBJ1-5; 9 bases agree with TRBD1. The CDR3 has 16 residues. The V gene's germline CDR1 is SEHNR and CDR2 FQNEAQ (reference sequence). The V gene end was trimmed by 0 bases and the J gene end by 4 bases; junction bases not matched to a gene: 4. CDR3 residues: CASSLASGTGNQPQHF. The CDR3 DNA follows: TGTGCCAGCAGCTTAGCTTCCGGGACAGGGAATCAGCCCCAGCATTTT.

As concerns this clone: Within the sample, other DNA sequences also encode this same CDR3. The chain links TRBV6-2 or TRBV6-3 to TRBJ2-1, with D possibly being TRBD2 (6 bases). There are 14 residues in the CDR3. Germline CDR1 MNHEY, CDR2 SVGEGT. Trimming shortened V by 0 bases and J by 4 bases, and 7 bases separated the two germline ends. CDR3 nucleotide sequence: TGTGCCAGCAGTTACTCTCGGGGGTACAATGAGCAGTTCTTC. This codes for CASSYSRGYNEQFF.

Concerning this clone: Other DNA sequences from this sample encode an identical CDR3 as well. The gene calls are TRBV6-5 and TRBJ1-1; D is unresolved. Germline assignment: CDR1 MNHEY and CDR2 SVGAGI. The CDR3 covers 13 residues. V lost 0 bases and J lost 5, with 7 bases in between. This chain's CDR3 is CASSYSPGTEAFF. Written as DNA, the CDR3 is TGTGCCAGCAGTTACTCGCCAGGAACTGAAGCTTTCTTT.

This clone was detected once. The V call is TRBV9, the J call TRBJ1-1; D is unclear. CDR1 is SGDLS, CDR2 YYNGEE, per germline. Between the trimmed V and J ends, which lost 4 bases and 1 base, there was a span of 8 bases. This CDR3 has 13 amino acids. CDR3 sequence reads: CASSPRGNTEAFF. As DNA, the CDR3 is TGTGCCAGCAGCCCCCGAGGGAACACTGAAGCTTTCTTT. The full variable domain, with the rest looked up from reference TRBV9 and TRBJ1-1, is DSGVTQTPKHLITATGQRVTLRCSPRSGDLSVYWYQQSLDQGLQFLIQYYNGEERAKGNILERFSAQQFPDLHSELNLSSLELGDSALYFCASSPRGNTEAFFGQGTRLTVV.

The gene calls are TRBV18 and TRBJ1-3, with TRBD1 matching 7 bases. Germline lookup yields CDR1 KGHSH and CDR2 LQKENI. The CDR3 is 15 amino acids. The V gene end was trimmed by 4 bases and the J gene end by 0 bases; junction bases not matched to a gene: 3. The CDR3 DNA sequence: TGTGCCAGCTCACGGGACAGTGACTCTGGAAACACCATATATTTT. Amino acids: CASSRDSDSGNTIYF.

CDR3 DNA: TGTGCCAGCAGTTACGCAATACAGGGTAACTATGGCTACACCTTC. It translates to CASSYAIQGNYGYTF. The V call is TRBV6-5, the J call TRBJ1-2; a weak D match, TRBD1 (6 bases). CDR3 length: 15 amino acids. Between the trimmed V and J ends, which lost 2 bases and 1 base, there was a span of 11 bases. In germline, CDR1 is MNHEY, CDR2 SVGAGI.

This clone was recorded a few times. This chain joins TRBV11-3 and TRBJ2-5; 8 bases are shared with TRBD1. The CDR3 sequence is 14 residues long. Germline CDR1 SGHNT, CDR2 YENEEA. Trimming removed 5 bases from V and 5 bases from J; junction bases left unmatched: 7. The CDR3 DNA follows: TGTGCCAGCAGCGGAAGGACAGGGCTTGAGACCCAGTACTTC. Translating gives CASSGRTGLETQYF.

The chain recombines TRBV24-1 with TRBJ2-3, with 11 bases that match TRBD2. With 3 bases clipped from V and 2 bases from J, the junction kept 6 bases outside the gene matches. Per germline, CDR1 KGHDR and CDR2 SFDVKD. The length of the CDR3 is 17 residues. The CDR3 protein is CATSDSSGRAPTDTQYF. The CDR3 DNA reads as TGTGCCACCAGTGATAGTAGCGGGAGGGCCCCCACAGATACGCAGTATTTT.

CDR3 region: CASSLMESSYEQYF. The CDR3 DNA is TGTGCCAGCAGCTTAATGGAGAGCTCCTACGAGCAGTACTTC. V is TRBV7-8 and J is TRBJ2-7; D gene ambiguous. CDR3 size: 14 residues. The germline CDR1 and CDR2 sequences are SGHVS and FQNEAQ. Between the trimmed V and J ends, which lost 2 bases and 0 bases, there was a span of 8 bases.

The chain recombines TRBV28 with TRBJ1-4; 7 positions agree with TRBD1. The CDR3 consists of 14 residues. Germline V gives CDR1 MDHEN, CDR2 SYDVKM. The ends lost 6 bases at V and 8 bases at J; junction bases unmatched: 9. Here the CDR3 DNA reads TGTGCCAGCAGGCCGACAGGGCTTCAGGAAAAACTGTTTTTT. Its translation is CASRPTGLQEKLFF.

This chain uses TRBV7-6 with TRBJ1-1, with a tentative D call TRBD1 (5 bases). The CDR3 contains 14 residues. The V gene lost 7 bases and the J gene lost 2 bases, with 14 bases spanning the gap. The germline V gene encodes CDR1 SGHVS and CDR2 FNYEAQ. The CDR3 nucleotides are TGTGCCAGCACCCCCCGACAGTTAAACACTGAAGCTTTCTTT. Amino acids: CASTPRQLNTEAFF.

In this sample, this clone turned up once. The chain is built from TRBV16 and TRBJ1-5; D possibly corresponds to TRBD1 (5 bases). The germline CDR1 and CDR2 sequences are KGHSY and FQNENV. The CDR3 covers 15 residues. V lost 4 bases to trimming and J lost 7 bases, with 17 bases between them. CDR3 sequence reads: CASSPFGGVGQPQHF. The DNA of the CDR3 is TGTGCCAGCAGCCCTTTTGGAGGGGTGGGCCAGCCCCAGCATTTT.

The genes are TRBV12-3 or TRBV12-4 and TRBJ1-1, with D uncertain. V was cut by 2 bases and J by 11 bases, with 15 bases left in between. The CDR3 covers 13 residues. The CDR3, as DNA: TGTGCCAGCAGTTTAAACGACGACTACGGGGCTTTCTTT. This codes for CASSLNDDYGAFF.

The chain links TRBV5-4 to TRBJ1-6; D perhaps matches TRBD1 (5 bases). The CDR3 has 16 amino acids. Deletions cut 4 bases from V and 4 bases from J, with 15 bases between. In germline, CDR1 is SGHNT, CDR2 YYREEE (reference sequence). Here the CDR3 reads CASSTRPGSYNSPLHF. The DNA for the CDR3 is TGTGCCAGCAGCACTCGCCCAGGGTCTTATAATTCACCCCTCCACTTT.